Listed below are T cell receptor beta chains from one sample, sequenced in a study of T cell changes during pregnancy in multiple sclerosis. Method: immunoSEQ multiplex PCR; TCRdb's copy keeps in-frame clones and lacks some. The sample comprises around 85,000 clones, about nine tenths of which are singletons, and roughly 4% rests with the top ten. The specimen was PBMCs, collected in the first trimester of pregnancy. The receptors were gathered from a female donor in good health, serving as a control in a pregnancy study. Some clones in this sample may be carry-over from other donors' samples. Both conserved end residues are part of each CDR3. D genes are given only for firm matches. A row's size may be missing; if present it is once, few, many or a size class.

clone_size	v_call	cdr3_length	d_call	j_call	cdr3_nt	cdr3_aa
.	TRBV7-9	15	.	TRBJ2-1	TGTGCCAGCAGAAGCGACTGGCTCTCCTACAATGAGCAGTTCTTC	CASRSDWLSYNEQFF
.	TRBV28	14	.	TRBJ1-5	TGTGCCACCCTGAGGCCCCACGGGAATCAGCCCCAGCATTTT	CATLRPHGNQPQHF
.	TRBV9	17	.	TRBJ2-3	TGTGCCAGCAGCGTAGCTACTCGGGCGGGCAGCACAGATACGCAGTATTTT	CASSVATRAGSTDTQYF
.	TRBV2	12	.	TRBJ2-1	TGTGCCAGCAGCGCGACTAGAACTGAGCAGTTCTTC	CASSATRTEQFF
.	TRBV18	15	.	TRBJ1-1	TGTGCCAGCTCCCCTTCGGTGGGAGGGCCCACTGAAGCTTTCTTT	CASSPSVGGPTEAFF
.	TRBV7-9	15	TRBD1	TRBJ2-7	TGTGCCAGCAGCATAAGGACAGGGGGGTCCTACGAGCAGTACTTC	CASSIRTGGSYEQYF
.	TRBV20-1	10	.	TRBJ1-1	TGCAGCGGGGGGACCTATGAAGCTTTCTTT	CSGGTYEAFF
.	TRBV7-9	16	.	TRBJ2-1	TGTGCCAGCAGCACATTTCTGGGGGCTGGATACAATGAGCAGTTCTTC	CASSTFLGAGYNEQFF
.	TRBV28	14	.	TRBJ2-7	TGTGCCAGCAGATCCCCACAGGGAACCTACGAGCAGTACTTC	CASRSPQGTYEQYF
.	TRBV13	17	TRBD1	TRBJ1-6	TGTGCCAGCAGCGCGGACAGGAATATGGGGCCTAATTCACCCCTCCACTTT	CASSADRNMGPNSPLHF
.	TRBV27	15	TRBD1	TRBJ1-4	TGTGCCAGCAGTACAGGGGAGGCAGCGGGTGAAAAACTGTTTTTT	CASSTGEAAGEKLFF
.	TRBV5-4	13	.	TRBJ1-2	TGTGCCAGCAGCTTGGACAGGGTGAACGGCTACACCTTC	CASSLDRVNGYTF
.	TRBV11-2	18	TRBD2	TRBJ2-5	TGTGCCAGCAGCTCCCCAGGGACTAGCGGGGGGGTCGAGGAGACCCAGTACTTC	CASSSPGTSGGVEETQYF
.	TRBV6-1	15	TRBD1	TRBJ2-7	TGTGCCAGCAGTGAGCTGGACAGGGGGAGAAGTGAGCAGTACTTC	CASSELDRGRSEQYF
.	TRBV28	15	TRBD1	TRBJ2-7	TGTGCCAGCAGATCCGGGACAGGGTACGGGAACGAGCAGTACTTC	CASRSGTGYGNEQYF
.	TRBV29-1	14	.	TRBJ2-6	TGCAGCGTTGGAAAGGGGTCTGGGGCCAACGTCCTGACTTTC	CSVGKGSGANVLTF
once	TRBV10-3	16	TRBD2	TRBJ2-5	TGTGCCATCAGAGGGACTAGCGGGAGCTCACCAGAGACCCAGTACTTC	CAIRGTSGSSPETQYF
.	TRBV12-5	13	.	TRBJ2-1	TGTGCTAGTGGCCGGGGTGGGACACATGAGCAGTTCTTC	CASGRGGTHEQFF
.	TRBV6-1	15	TRBD2	TRBJ2-3	TGTGCCAGCACTGGGGCGGGGGGAAGGGGAGATACGCAGTATTTT	CASTGAGGRGDTQYF
.	TRBV11-2	13	.	TRBJ2-1	TGTGCCAGCACCGGGGGTCCGGGCAATGAGCAGTTCTTC	CASTGGPGNEQFF
.	TRBV4-3	15	.	TRBJ1-1	TGCGCCAGCAGCCACCTCGGGGATAAGAACACTGAAGCTTTCTTT	CASSHLGDKNTEAFF
.	TRBV4-1	15	TRBD1	TRBJ1-4	TGCGCCAGCAGCCACCCGACAGGGGGTCGAGAAAAACTGTTTTTT	CASSHPTGGREKLFF
.	TRBV10-3	14	TRBD1	TRBJ1-2	TGTGCCACCAGAGACAGGGAAGCTAACTATGGCTACACCTTC	CATRDREANYGYTF
.	TRBV10-1	14	TRBD1	TRBJ1-3	TGCGCCAGTAGGGCAAGGGGGCGCGAAAACACCATATATTTT	CASRARGRENTIYF